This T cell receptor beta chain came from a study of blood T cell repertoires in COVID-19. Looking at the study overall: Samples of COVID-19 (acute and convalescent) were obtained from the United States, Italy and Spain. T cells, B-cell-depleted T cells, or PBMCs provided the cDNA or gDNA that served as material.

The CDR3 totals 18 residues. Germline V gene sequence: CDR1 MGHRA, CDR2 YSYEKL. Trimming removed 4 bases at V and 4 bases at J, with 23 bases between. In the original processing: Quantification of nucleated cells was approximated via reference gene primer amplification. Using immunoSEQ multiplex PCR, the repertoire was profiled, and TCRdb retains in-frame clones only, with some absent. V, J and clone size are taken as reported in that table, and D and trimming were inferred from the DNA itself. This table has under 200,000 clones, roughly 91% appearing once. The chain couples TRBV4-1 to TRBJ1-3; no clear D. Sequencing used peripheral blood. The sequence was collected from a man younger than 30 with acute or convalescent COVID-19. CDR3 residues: CASSPIALEAPRGNTIYF. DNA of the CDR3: TGCGCCAGCAGCCCCATAGCTCTAGAGGCGCCTCGGGGAAACACCATATATTTT.